This TCR beta chain was profiled in a study of shared clonotypes between healthy human individuals (dated by TCRdb to the early 2020s). A note on the overall study: Two women and three men aged 18 to 49 years were included in the cohort. For each donor, three plates each were used for CD4 naive and CD4 memory, two plates were used for CD8 naive, and one plate was used for CD8 memory. The study deeply sequenced blood TCR repertoires of about 5 healthy adults to estimate repertoire size and the extent of clonotype sharing between individuals. Libraries were prepared and TCR repertoires were sequenced by different laboratories using diverse techniques, in order to increase sequencing depth and limit assay-specific biases. Per donor, leukapheresis produced somewhere between about 0.9 and 10 billion PBMCs.

CD8 naive samples consisted of CD45RO-negative cells that were positively selected for CCR7, yielding a CD45RA+CCR7+ population without TemRA cells. Healthy HIV-negative adults with no recently reported acute infections or vaccinations were included as donors. All donors were Caucasian adults living in Nashville, Tennessee, USA. After blood collection by leukapheresis, PBMCs were isolated using Ficoll-Histopaque density gradient centrifugation and then cryopreserved in the vapor phase of liquid nitrogen. Analytical flow cytometry was used to check the purity and quantity of every magnetically sorted T cell population. From each sorted fraction, genomic DNA was isolated and quantified by UV absorbance on a Nanodrop 2000c. What the research found in general, with its limitations: Larger estimated clonotype richness was generally found for naive subsets than for memory subsets. Rarefaction of sorted-subset datasets indicated incomplete sequencing despite the large sequencing depth. Because the study included a small number of donors, the genetic and exposure-history diversity represented was limited. Sampling was limited to blood, and TCR repertoires in tissue likely differ from TCR repertoires in blood. Compared with non-shared clonotypes, the clonotypes found in all four sorted-subset donors had higher generation probabilities. Across four donors, approximately 5% of naive CD4, roughly 3.4% of naive CD8, 2.3% of memory CD4, and approximately 0.42% of memory CD8 clonotypes were shared. Pairwise subsampling led to the expectation that sequencing depth would affect the degree of clonotype sharing among donors.

This clone is a singleton in its sample. Its antigen target is currently unknown. No base quality values were provided; no much bigger clone lies one nucleotide off. Using the deep immunoSEQ assay, TCR CDR3 regions were amplified from genomic DNA by multiplex PCR. Extracted genomic DNA from each cell subset was distributed evenly across all wells of several immunoSEQ 96-well plates, and each plate was treated as a replicate. For sorted subsets, approximately 200 ng of genomic DNA, equivalent to around 30,000 T cell genomes, went into each replicate PCR. Purified libraries were quantified with a Qubit 3.0 fluorometer, sized on a Bioanalyzer 2100, and re-quantified with the KAPA Library Quantification kit. Every immunoSEQ 96-well plate was sequenced on a dedicated single-read 150-cycle Illumina NextSeq 550 flow cell. Per the authors' processing: Because the immunoSEQ output included only junctional sequences and no quality scores, the filtering could not be the same as the filtering used for full-length reads. Sequences were annotated with PyIR, a Python wrapper for IgBLAST v1.9, and V/J genes and CDR3 were assigned using IMGT germline references. Reads were removed for weak V/J assignments (E-value above 1e-6), missing CDR3, stop codons, out-of-frame junctions, or ambiguous translated residues. A V3J clonotype was defined by an identical inferred V gene, J gene, and CDR3 amino acid sequence. Percentage overlap between repertoires was calculated by dividing the number of shared unique clonotypes by the size of the smaller repertoire. Repertoire richness was assessed with RTK rarefaction, the Chao1 estimator, and Recon v2.1 estimates of unobserved clonotypes. OLGA was used to compute generation probabilities for all TCRbeta clonotypes that the gDNA method yielded from four donors. In TCRdb, the immuneACCESS table is reduced to in-frame sequences with V and J assigned. These tables do not hold every clone; where another copy was compared, an unresolved V gene accounts for under half, and the others remain unexplained. V and J calls and clone size follow that table, whereas D and trimming were derived from the DNA. Counted in this sample were some 740,000 clones; 85% to 95% of them appeared once. Less than 25% of the sample is held by the ten biggest clonotypes.

For this chain, trimming is 5 bases at the V end and 1 base at the J end, and the number of junction bases without a gene match is 3. The CDR3 has 16 amino acids, counting the end cysteine and phenylalanine. Here the CDR3 DNA is all that survives: 48 bases in frame from base 1. As encoded in the germline V gene (reference sequence), CDR1 is MNHNY while CDR2 is SVGAGI. Source material: naive CD8+ T cells sorted from blood. In the paper's terms, the cell subset or site label means: CD45RA+CCR7+. The sequence derives from a man aged 30-40 years in good health. In this chain, TRBV6-6 is recombined with TRBJ2-3, and 13 junctional nucleotides match TRBD2. The encoded CDR3 is CASSGLAGVGTDTQYF. The nucleotide sequence reads as follows: TGTGCCAGCAGTGGACTAGCGGGAGTTGGCACAGATACGCAGTATTTT.